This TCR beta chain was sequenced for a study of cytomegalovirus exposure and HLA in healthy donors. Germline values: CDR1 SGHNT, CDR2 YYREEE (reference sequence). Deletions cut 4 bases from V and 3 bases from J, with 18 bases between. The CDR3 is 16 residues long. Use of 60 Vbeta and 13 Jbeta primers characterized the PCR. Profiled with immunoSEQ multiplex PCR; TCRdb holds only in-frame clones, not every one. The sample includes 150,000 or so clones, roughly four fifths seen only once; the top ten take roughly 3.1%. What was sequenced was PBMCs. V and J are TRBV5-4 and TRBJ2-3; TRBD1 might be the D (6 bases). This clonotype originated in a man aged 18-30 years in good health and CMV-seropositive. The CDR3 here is CASSTGQFQYTDTQYF. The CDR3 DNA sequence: TGTGCCAGCAGCACAGGACAGTTCCAGTATACAGATACGCAGTATTTT. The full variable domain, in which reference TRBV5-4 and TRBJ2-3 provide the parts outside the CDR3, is ETGVTQSPTHLIKTRGQQVTLRCSSQSGHNTVSWYQQALGQGPQFIFQYYREEENGRGNFPPRFSGLQFPNYSSELNVNALELDDSALYLCASSTGQFQYTDTQYFGPGTRLTVL.